Below, 9 T cell receptor beta chains from the same sample are listed, as sequenced in a study of spatial heterogeneity in lung cancer. TCRdb re-called the 5' RACE reads through MiXCR, storing one row per CDR3 protein. The sample has about 82,000 distinct CDR3 sequences, 10% to 15% seen once. The time point denotes: sample taken at primary tumor resection. Tumor, nontumor lung or frozen PBMC supplied whole RNA, sequenced without sorting. The specimen was PBMCs, collected at surgery. The receptor source for this set is a male donor with early-stage non-small cell lung cancer.

J is TRBJ2-1 and V is TRBV27; 11 bases agree with TRBD2. The CDR3 length is 16 residues. The junction had 7 bases not matched to a gene; V was cut back by 2 bases and J by 7 bases. The germline V gene encodes CDR1 MNHEY and CDR2 SMNVEV (reference sequence). Here the CDR3 DNA reads TGTGCCAGCAGTTTAAACCTAGCGGGAGGATCTAATGAGCAGTTCTTC. It translates to CASSLNLAGGSNEQFF.

The CDR3 DNA reads TGCGCCAGCAGCGATCCACAGGGAACAGATACGCAGTATTTT. Amino acid sequence: CASSDPQGTDTQYF. J is TRBJ2-3 and V is TRBV5-1, with TRBD1 as a possible D gene (6 bases). Germline V gene sequence: CDR1 SGHRS, CDR2 YFSETQ. The CDR3 totals 14 residues. Trimming removed 4 bases at V and 3 bases at J, with 12 bases between.

The chain links TRBV10-2 to TRBJ2-7; 7 nucleotides match TRBD1. CDR3 length: 13 residues. Germline CDR1 and CDR2: WSHSY and SAAADI. The J segment lost 1 base and the V segment lost 7 bases, leaving 4 bases of the junction unmatched. CDR3 coding DNA: TGCGCCAGCACCGGGACAGTGTCCTACGAGCAGTACTTC. This encodes CASTGTVSYEQYF.

V and J are TRBV5-6 and TRBJ1-1, with D uncertain. The CDR3 contains 15 residues. V dropped 0 bases and J dropped 7 bases, with 16 bases sitting between them. CDR1 is SGHDT, CDR2 YYEEEE, per germline. The CDR3 nucleotides read TGTGCCAGCAGCTTGGTGGGTCGGGGAGTCGGTGAAGCTTTCTTT. Its translation is CASSLVGRGVGEAFF. The full variable domain, its missing parts supplied by reference TRBV5-6 and TRBJ1-1, is DAGVTQSPTHLIKTRGQQVTLRCSPKSGHDTVSWYQQALGQGPQFIFQYYEEEERQRGNFPDRFSGHQFPNYSSELNVNALLLGDSALYLCASSLVGRGVGEAFFGQGTRLTVV.

This clonotype was counted a few times. The J gene is TRBJ1-1, the V gene TRBV7-9; no firm D call. Germline-derived CDR1 and CDR2 are SEHNR and FQNEAQ (reference sequence). Deletions cut 5 bases from V and 11 bases from J, with 12 bases between. The CDR3 covers 11 residues. The CDR3 loop is CASSPSTGAFF. For the CDR3, the DNA is TGTGCCAGCAGCCCGTCAACGGGGGCTTTCTTT.

CDR3 nucleotide sequence: TGCAGTGCCGCAGCGGGGAGTTATTACGAGCAGTACTTC. This gives the protein CSAAAGSYYEQYF. The chain couples TRBV20-1 to TRBJ2-7; the match to TRBD2 covers 7 bases. Trimming at V came to 6 bases and at J to 4 bases, leaving 9 bases not matched to a gene. The germline gives CDR1 DFQATT, CDR2 SNEGSKA (reference sequence). The CDR3 extends over 13 amino acids.

The chain uses TRBV11-1 and TRBJ2-7, with no clear D. The CDR3 has 12 residues. Trimming took 9 bases from V and 2 from J, leaving 11 bases between them. The germline gives CDR1 SGHAT, CDR2 FQDESV (reference sequence). CDR3 sequence reads: CASESDAYEQYF. Written as DNA, the CDR3 is TGTGCCAGTGAATCGGACGCCTACGAGCAGTACTTC.

V and J are TRBV12-3 or TRBV12-4 and TRBJ2-2; tentative D call: TRBD1 (5 bases). The CDR3 covers 13 residues. V was pared by 7 bases and J by 7 bases, with 13 bases between. This CDR3 is CASNLQGSGELFF. CDR3 DNA sequence: TGTGCCAGCAACCTCCAGGGTAGCGGGGAGCTGTTTTTT.

There are a few counts of this clonotype. This chain links TRBV7-2 with TRBJ2-7; 7 nucleotides line up with TRBD2. The V segment lost 5 bases and the J segment 1 base; nucleotides outside the gene matches: 8. Per germline, CDR1 SGHTA and CDR2 FQGNSA. This CDR3 is built from 15 residues. The CDR3 region has the DNA TGTGCCAGCAGCGCGGATAGCGGGTTTTCCTACGAGCAGTACTTC. It yields the protein CASSADSGFSYEQYF.